This T cell receptor beta chain was documented in a study of tumor-infiltrating lymphocytes in primary liver carcinoma. Between roughly 17 and 31 mg of unsorted bulk tissue served as the source from which RNA and DNA were co-extracted. This clonotype is labeled as large. TCR beta cDNA was made from 400 to 500 ng total RNA with a constant-region primer. Employing slightly modified ARM-PCR, three nested multiplex PCR rounds were run, and these gave rise to the TCR beta libraries. Two initial PCR rounds of ten to eleven cycles each paired TRBV1-TRBV30 forward primers with a C-beta reverse primer. TCRdb used MiXCR to reprocess the multiplex PCR reads, holding one entry per CDR3 protein. This table has more than 95,000 distinct CDR3 sequences, around 60% appearing once. V shed 5 bases and J shed 7 bases, with 13 bases lying between them. The CDR3 spans 13 residues. CDR1 is SGHAT and CDR2 is FQNNGV in the germline V gene.

Input material: liver tumor tissue from sampling region 3. Subset: tumor region T3, left-lateral pole. This chain uses TRBV11-2 with TRBJ2-3; maybe TRBD2 (6 bases). This receptor was taken from a woman aged 60-75 years with primary liver carcinoma and hepatitis B virus infection. The CDR3 DNA is TGTGCCAGCAGCCTGCGACGGGGGAATACGCAGTATTTT. It codes for CASSLRRGNTQYF.